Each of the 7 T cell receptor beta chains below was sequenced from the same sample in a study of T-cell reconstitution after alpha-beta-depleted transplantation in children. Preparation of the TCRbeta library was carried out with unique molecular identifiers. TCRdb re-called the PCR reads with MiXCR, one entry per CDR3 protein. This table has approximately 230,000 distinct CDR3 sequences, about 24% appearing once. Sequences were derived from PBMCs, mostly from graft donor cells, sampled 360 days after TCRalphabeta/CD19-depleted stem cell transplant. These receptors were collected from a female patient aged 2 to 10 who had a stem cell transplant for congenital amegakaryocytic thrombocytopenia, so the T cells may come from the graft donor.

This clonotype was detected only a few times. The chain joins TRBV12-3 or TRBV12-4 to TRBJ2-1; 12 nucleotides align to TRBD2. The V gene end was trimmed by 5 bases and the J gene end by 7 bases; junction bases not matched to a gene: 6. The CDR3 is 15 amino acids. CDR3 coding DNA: TGTGCCAGCAGTCACCTAGCGGGGGGGGTGAATGAGCAGTTCTTC. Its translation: CASSHLAGGVNEQFF.

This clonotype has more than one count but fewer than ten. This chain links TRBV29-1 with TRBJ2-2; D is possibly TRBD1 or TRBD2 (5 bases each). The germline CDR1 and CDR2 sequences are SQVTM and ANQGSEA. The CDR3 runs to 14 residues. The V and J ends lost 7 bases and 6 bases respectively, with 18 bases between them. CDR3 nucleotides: TGCAGCGCCGCGTGGGGGTACGCAGCCGGGGAGCTGTTTTTT. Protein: CSAAWGYAAGELFF.

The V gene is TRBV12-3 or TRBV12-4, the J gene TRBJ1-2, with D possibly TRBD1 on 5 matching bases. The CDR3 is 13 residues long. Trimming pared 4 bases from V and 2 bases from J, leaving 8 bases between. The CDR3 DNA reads TGTGCCAGCAGTTCTGAGGGGAACTATGGCTACACCTTC. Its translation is CASSSEGNYGYTF.

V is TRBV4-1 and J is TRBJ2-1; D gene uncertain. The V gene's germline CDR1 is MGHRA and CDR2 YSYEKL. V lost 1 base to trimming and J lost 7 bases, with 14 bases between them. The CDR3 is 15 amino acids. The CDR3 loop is CASSQGEEYPNEQFF. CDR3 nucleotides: TGCGCCAGCAGCCAAGGAGAGGAGTACCCAAATGAGCAGTTCTTC.

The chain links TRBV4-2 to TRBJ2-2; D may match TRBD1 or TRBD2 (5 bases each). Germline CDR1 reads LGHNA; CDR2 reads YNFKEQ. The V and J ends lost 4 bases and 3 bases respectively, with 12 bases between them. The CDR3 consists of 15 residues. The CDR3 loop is CASSLSLGDTGELFF. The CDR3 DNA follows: TGTGCCAGCAGCCTCTCGTTGGGGGACACCGGGGAGCTGTTTTTT.

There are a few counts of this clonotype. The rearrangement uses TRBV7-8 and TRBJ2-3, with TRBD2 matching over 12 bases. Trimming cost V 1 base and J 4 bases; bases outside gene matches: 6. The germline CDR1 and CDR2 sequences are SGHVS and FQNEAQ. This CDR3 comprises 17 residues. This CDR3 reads CASSLERLAGDPDTQYF. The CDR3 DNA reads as TGTGCCAGCAGCTTAGAGCGACTAGCGGGAGACCCAGATACGCAGTATTTT.

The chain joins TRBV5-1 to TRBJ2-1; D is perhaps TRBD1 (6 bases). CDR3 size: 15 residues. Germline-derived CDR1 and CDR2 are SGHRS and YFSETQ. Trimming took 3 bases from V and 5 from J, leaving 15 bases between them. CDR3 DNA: TGCGCCAGCAGCTCCGGACAGCTAGACGACAATGAGCAGTTCTTC. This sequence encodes CASSSGQLDDNEQFF.